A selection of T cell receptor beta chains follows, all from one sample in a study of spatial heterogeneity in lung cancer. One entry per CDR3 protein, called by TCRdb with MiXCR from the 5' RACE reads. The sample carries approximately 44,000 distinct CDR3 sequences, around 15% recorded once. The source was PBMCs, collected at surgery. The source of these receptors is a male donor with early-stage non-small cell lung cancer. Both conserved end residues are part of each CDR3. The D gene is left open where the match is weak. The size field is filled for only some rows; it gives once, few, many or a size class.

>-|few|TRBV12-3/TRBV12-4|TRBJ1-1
TGTGCCAGCAGTTCATTACTGGACACTGAAGCTTTCTTT
CASSSLLDTEAFF
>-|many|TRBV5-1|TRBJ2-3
TGCGCCAGCAGCTTGGAGTTGGCAGATACGCAGTATTTT
CASSLELADTQYF
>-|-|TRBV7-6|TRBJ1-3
TGTGCCAGCAGCTTACCTCCGGCGGGGGCTGGAAACACCATATATTTT
CASSLPPAGAGNTIYF
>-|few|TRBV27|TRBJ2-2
TGTGCCAGCAGTTTATTGGGGCCCGGGGAGCTGTTTTTT
CASSLLGPGELFF
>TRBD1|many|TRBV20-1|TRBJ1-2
TGCAGTGCTGTGACAGGGGGGATTGGCTACACCTTC
CSAVTGGIGYTF
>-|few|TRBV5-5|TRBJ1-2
TGTGCCAGCAGCTTTTCGGGGGACCGGGTCGGCTACACCTTC
CASSFSGDRVGYTF
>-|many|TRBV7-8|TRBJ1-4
TGTGCCAGCAGCCCGTGGGGCAGTCTTGAAAAACTGTTTTTT
CASSPWGSLEKLFF
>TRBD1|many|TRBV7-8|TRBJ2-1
TGTGCCAGCACCTTTAACAGGGGGGAGCAGTTCTTC
CASTFNRGEQFF
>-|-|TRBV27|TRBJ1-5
TGTGCCAGCAGTTTAACTAGGGGAAATCAGCCCCAGCATTTT
CASSLTRGNQPQHF
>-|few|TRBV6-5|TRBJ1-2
TGTGCCAGCAGTTACTCGAACGGGGAGGGCTACACCTTC
CASSYSNGEGYTF
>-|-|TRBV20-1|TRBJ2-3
TGCAGTGCTAGAAATGTTTTCAGAGCCCTCGATGCAATTAGCACAGATACGCAGTATTTT
CSARNVFRALDAISTDTQYF
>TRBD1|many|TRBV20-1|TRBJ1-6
TGCAGTGCTAGATTGGGACAGACCTACTCCTATAATTCACCCCTCCACTTT
CSARLGQTYSYNSPLHF
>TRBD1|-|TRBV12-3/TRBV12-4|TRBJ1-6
TGTGCCAGCAGCACCGGACAGGGTGGATCACCCCTCCACTTT
CASSTGQGGSPLHF
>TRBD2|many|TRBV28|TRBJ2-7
TGTGCCAGCGGGAGGGATACCTACGAGCAGTACTTC
CASGRDTYEQYF
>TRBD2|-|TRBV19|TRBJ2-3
TGTGCCAGTAGTACCCTAGCGGGAGGCCGCACAGATACGCAGTATTTT
CASSTLAGGRTDTQYF
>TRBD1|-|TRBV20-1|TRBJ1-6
TGCAGTGCCCACAGGGGACAGGGATATAATTCACCCCTCCACTTT
CSAHRGQGYNSPLHF
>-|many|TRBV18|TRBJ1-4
TGTGCCAGCTCACCTAGACTACGAAGGGATGAAAAACTGTTTTTT
CASSPRLRRDEKLFF
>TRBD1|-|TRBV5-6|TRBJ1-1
TGTGCCAGCAGCTCCTCAACAGGGGGGTACACTGAAGCTTTCTTT
CASSSSTGGYTEAFF
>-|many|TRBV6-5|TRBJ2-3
TGTGCCAGCAGTTACGGAGGCTCCGCTTACACAGATACGCAGTATTTT
CASSYGGSAYTDTQYF
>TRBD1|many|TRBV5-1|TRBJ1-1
TGCGCCAGCAGCTTGAGGACAGGGTCCATGAACACTGAAGCTTTCTTT
CASSLRTGSMNTEAFF
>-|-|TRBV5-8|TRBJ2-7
TGTGCCAGCAGCACCTATCAGGGGAGCGAGCAGTACTTC
CASSTYQGSEQYF
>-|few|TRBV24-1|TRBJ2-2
TGTGCCACCAGTGATTTGCTCGGGGGCCCCGGGGAGCTGTTTTTT
CATSDLLGGPGELFF
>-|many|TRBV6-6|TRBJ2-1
TGTGCCACGGGTGGGGGGTCCTACAATGAGCAGTTCTTC
CATGGGSYNEQFF
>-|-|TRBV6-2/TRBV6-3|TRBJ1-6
TGTGCCAGCAGTTACCCCTCTGGGCGTAATTCACCCCTCCACTTT
CASSYPSGRNSPLHF
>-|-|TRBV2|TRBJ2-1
TGTGCCAGCAGACCCCCCCGGCGAAGGGACAATGAGCAGTTCTTC
CASRPPRRRDNEQFF
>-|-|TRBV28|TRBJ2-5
TGTGCCAGCAGTTTAGTAGGAGAAGAAGAGACCCAGTACTTC
CASSLVGEEETQYF
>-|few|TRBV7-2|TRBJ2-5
TGTGCCAGCAGGAGTTACAGGGACCTTCCAGAGACCCAGTACTTC
CASRSYRDLPETQYF
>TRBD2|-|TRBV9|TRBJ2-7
TGTGCCAGCAGCGTTGGGACTAGCCACTTAGGCTCCTACGAGCAGTACTTC
CASSVGTSHLGSYEQYF
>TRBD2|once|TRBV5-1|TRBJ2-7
TGCGCCAGCAGCGGGACTAGCGGGATATACGAGCAGTACTTC
CASSGTSGIYEQYF
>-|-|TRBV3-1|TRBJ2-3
TGTGCCAGCAGCCAAGGAGACGGGACGTTGGGTTACACAGATACGCAGTATTTT
CASSQGDGTLGYTDTQYF
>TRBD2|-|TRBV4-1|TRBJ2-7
TGCGCCAGCAGCCAAGGCCTAGCGGGAGTCTACGAGCAGTACTTC
CASSQGLAGVYEQYF
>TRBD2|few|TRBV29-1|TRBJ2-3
TGCAGCGTTGACGTTAGCGGGAGCCCAGATACGCAGTATTTT
CSVDVSGSPDTQYF
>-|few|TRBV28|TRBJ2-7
TGTGCCAGCAGACCCGACCAAAGGGGATACGAGCAGTACTTC
CASRPDQRGYEQYF